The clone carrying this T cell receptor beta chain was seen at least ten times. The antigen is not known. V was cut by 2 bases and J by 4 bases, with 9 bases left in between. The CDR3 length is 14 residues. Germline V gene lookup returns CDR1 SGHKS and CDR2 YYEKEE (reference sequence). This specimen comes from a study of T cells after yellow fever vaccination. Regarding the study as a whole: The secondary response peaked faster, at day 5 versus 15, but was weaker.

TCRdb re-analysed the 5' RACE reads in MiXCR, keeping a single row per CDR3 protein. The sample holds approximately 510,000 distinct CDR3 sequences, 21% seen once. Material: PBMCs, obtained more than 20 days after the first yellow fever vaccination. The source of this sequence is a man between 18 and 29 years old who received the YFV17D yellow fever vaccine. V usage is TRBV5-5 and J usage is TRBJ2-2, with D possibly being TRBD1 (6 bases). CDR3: CASSLSGVTGELFF. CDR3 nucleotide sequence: TGTGCCAGCAGCTTATCAGGGGTCACCGGGGAGCTGTTTTTT.